This T cell receptor beta chain was recovered during a study of shared clonotypes between healthy human individuals. Regarding the study as a whole: Donor scarcity curtailed the genetic and exposure-history diversity represented herein.

This clone was counted at least ten times. As yet, its antigen is unknown. At deep level, the assay was performed. Genomic DNA from each subset was divided evenly over several immunoSEQ plates. Unsorted PBMCs provided DNA that was sequenced on ten immunoSEQ deep assay plates. The table came from immunoSEQ multiplex PCR; TCRdb's copy has only in-frame clones and leaves some out. In the table there are around 500,000 clones, roughly three quarters of which are singletons. What was sequenced was PBMCs. The source is a woman between 40 and 50 years old in good health. Some clones in this sample may be carry-over from other donors' samples.

The CDR3 loop reads CASSLEGSRAYEQYF. The CDR3 DNA sequence: TGCGCCAGCAGCTTGGAAGGATCCAGAGCCTACGAGCAGTACTTC. The chain carries TRBV5-1 and TRBJ2-7; D gene unclear. In germline, CDR1 is SGHRS, CDR2 YFSETQ. Trimming left V 0 bases short and J 2 bases short, with 12 bases between. The length of the CDR3 is 15 residues. Complete variable domain (other parts from reference TRBV5-1 and TRBJ2-7): KAGVTQTPRYLIKTRGQQVTLSCSPISGHRSVSWYQQTPGQGLQFLFEYFSETQRNKGNFPGRFSGRQFSNSRSEMNVSTLELGDSALYLCASSLEGSRAYEQYFGPGTRLTVT.